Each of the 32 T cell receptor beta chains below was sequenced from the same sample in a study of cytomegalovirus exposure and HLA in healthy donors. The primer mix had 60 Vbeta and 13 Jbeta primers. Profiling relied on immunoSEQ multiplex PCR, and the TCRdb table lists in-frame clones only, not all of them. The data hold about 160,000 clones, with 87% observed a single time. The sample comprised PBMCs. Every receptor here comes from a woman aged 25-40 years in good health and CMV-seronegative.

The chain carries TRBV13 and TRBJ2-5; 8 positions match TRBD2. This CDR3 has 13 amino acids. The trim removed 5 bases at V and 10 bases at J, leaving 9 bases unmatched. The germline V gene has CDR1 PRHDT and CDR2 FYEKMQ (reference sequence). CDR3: CASSREGGQDQYF. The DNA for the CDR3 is TGTGCCAGCAGCCGGGAGGGGGGGCAGGACCAGTACTTC.

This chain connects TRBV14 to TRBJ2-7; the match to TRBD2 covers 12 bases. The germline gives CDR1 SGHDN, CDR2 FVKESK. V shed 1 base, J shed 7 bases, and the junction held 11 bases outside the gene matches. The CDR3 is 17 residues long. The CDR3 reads CASSQVASGRAVREQYF. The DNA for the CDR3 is TGTGCCAGCAGCCAAGTCGCTAGCGGGAGGGCCGTGAGGGAGCAGTACTTC. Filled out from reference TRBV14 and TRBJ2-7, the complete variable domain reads EAGVTQFPSHSVIEKGQTVTLRCDPISGHDNLYWYRRVMGKEIKFLLHFVKESKQDESGMPNNRFLAERTGGTYSTLKVQPAELEDSGVYFCASSQVASGRAVREQYFGPGTRLTVT.

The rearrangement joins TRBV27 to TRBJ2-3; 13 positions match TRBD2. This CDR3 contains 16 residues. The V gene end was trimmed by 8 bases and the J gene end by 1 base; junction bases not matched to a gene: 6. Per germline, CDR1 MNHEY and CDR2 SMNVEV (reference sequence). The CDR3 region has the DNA TGTGCCAGCGGACTGGGGACTAGCGGGGGCACAGATACGCAGTATTTT. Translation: CASGLGTSGGTDTQYF.

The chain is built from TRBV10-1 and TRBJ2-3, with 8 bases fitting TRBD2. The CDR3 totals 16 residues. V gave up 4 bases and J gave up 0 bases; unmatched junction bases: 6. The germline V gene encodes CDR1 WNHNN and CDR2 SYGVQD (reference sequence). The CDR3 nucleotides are TGCGCCAGCAGTGTCCTGGCGGGGGGTAGCACAGATACGCAGTATTTT. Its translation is CASSVLAGGSTDTQYF.

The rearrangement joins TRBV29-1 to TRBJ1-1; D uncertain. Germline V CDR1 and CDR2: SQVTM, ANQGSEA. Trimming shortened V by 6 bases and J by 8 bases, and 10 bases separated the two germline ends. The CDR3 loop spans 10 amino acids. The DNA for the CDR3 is TGCAGCGTCAGATTTAAGGAAGCTTTCTTT. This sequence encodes CSVRFKEAFF.

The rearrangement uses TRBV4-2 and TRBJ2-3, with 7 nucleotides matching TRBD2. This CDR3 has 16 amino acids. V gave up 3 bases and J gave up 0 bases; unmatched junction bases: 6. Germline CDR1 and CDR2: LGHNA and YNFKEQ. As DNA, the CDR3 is TGTGCCAGCAGCCAGGAATGGACTAGTAGCACAGATACGCAGTATTTT. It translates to CASSQEWTSSTDTQYF.

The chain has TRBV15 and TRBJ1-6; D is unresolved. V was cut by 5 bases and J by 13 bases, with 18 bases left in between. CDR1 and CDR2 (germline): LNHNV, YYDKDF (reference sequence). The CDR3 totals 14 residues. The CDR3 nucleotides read TGTGCCACCAGCCGAGCCAAAACAGAAGCCCCCCTCCACTTT. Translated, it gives CATSRAKTEAPLHF. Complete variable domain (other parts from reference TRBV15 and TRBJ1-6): DAMVIQNPRYQVTQFGKPVTLSCSQTLNHNVMYWYQQKSSQAPKLLFHYYDKDFNNEADTPDNFQSRRPNTSFCFLDIRSPGLGDTAMYLCATSRAKTEAPLHFGNGTRLTVT.

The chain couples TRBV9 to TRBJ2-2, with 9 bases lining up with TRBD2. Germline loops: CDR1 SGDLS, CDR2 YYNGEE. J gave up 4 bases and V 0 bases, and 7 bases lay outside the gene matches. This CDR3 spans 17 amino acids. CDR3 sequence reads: CASSVARTSASTGELFF. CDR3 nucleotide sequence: TGTGCCAGCAGCGTAGCACGGACTAGCGCTAGCACCGGGGAGCTGTTTTTT.

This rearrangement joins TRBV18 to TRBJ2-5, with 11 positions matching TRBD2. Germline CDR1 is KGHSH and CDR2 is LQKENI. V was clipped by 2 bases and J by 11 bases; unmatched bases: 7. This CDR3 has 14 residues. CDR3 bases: TGTGCCAGCTCACCAGGGACTAGCGGTGTGGAGCAGTACTTC. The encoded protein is CASSPGTSGVEQYF.

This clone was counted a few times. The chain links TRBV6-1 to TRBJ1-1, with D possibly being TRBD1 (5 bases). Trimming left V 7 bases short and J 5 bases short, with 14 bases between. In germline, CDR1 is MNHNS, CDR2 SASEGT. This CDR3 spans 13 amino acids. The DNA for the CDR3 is TGTGCCAGCATTGGGGAGGGGAGGACTGAAGCTTTCTTT. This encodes CASIGEGRTEAFF.

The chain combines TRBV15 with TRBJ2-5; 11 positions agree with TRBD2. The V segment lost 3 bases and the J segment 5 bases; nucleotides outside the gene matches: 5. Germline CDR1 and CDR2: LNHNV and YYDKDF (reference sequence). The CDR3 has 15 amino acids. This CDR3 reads CATSRETSGGETQYF. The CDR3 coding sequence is TGTGCCACCAGCAGGGAAACTAGCGGGGGTGAGACCCAGTACTTC.

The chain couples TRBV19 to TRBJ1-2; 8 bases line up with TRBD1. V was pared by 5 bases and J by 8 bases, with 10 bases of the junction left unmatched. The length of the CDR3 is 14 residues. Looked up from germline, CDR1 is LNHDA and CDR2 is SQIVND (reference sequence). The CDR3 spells CASSSSGTGLGYTF. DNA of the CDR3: TGTGCCAGTAGTTCATCCGGGACAGGCTTGGGCTACACCTTC.

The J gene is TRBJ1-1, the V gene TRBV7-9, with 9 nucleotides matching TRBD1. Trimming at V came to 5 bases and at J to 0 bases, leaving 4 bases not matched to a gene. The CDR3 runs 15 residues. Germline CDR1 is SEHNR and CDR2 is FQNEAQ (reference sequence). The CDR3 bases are TGTGCCAGCAGCACAGGGGGCGGGATGAACACTGAAGCTTTCTTT. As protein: CASSTGGGMNTEAFF.

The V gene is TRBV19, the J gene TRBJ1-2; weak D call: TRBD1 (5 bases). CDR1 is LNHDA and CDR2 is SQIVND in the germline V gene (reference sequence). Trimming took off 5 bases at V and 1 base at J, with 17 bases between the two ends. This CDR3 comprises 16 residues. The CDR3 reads CASSRTLAGDNYGYTF. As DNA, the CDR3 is TGTGCCAGTAGTCGAACCTTGGCGGGGGATAACTATGGCTACACCTTC. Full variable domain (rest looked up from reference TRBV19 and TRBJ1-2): DGGITQSPKYLFRKEGQNVTLSCEQNLNHDAMYWYRQDPGQGLRLIYYSQIVNDFQKGDIAEGYSVSREKKESFPLTVTSAQKNPTAFYLCASSRTLAGDNYGYTFGSGTRLTVV.

The CDR3, as DNA: TGTGCCAGCAGCCAGCTGGGGACTAGCCTACAAGAGACCCAGTACTTC. Its translation: CASSQLGTSLQETQYF. The V call is TRBV5-5, the J call TRBJ2-5; 9 bases match TRBD2. The CDR3 spans 16 residues. Per germline, CDR1 SGHKS and CDR2 YYEKEE (reference sequence). V dropped 4 bases and J dropped 2; count of bases not matched to a gene: 9.

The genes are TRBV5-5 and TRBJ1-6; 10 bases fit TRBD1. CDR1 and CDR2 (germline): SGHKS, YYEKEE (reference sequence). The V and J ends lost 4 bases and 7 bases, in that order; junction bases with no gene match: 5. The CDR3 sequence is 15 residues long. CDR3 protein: CASSPDRGLNSPLHF. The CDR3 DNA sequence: TGTGCCAGCAGCCCTGACAGGGGGCTGAATTCACCCCTCCACTTT.

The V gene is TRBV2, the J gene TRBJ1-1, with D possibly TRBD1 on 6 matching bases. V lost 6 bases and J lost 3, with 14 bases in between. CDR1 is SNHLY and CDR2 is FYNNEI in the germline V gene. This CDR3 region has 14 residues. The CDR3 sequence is CASRMFKGDTEAFF. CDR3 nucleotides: TGTGCCAGCAGAATGTTCAAGGGGGACACTGAAGCTTTCTTT.

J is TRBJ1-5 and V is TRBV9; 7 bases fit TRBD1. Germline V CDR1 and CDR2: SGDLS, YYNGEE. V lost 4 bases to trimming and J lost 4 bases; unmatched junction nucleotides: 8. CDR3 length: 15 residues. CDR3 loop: CASSPGDRENQPQHF. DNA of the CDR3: TGTGCCAGCAGCCCGGGGGACAGAGAAAATCAGCCCCAGCATTTT.

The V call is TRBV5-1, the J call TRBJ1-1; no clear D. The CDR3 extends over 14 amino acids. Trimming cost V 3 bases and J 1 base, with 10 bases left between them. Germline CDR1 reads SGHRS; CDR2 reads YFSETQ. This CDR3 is CASSSSGGNTEAFF. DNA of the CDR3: TGCGCCAGCAGCTCGTCGGGAGGGAACACTGAAGCTTTCTTT. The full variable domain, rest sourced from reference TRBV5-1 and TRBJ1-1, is KAGVTQTPRYLIKTRGQQVTLSCSPISGHRSVSWYQQTPGQGLQFLFEYFSETQRNKGNFPGRFSGRQFSNSRSEMNVSTLELGDSALYLCASSSSGGNTEAFFGQGTRLTVV.

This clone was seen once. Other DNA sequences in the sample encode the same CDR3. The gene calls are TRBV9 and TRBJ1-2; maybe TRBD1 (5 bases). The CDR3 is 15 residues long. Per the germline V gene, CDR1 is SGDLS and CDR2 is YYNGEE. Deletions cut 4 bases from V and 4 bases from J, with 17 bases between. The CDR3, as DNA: TGTGCCAGCAGCCCGGGGGGGGAGAGGCCCTATGGCTACACCTTC. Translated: CASSPGGERPYGYTF.

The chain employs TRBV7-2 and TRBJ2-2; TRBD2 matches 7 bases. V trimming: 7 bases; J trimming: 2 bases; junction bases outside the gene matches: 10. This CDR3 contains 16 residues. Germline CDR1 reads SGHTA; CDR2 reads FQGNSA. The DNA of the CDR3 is TGTGCCAGCACCGAATTAGCGGGTGGTAACACCGGGGAGCTGTTTTTT. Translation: CASTELAGGNTGELFF.

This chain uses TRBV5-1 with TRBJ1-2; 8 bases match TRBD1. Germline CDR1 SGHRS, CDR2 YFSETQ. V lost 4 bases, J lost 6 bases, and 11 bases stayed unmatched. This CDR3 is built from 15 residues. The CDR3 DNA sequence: TGCGCCAGCAGCGAGCGCCACAGGGGGGTAGATGGCTACACCTTC. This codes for CASSERHRGVDGYTF.

CDR3 sequence (DNA): TGTGCCAGCAGTCCACTAGCGGGAGAGTCGGATACGCAGTATTTT. This codes for CASSPLAGESDTQYF. The rearrangement joins TRBV6-1 to TRBJ2-3, with 11 nucleotides matching TRBD2. J gave up 6 bases and V 5 bases, and 7 bases lay outside the gene matches. The CDR3 runs 15 residues. In germline, CDR1 is MNHNS, CDR2 SASEGT.

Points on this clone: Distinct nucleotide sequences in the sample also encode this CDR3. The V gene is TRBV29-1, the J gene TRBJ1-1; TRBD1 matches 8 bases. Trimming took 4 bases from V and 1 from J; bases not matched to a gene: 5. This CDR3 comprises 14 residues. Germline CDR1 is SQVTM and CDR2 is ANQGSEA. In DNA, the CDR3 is TGCAGCGTTGTGGAGGACAGGGAGAACACTGAAGCTTTCTTT. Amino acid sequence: CSVVEDRENTEAFF. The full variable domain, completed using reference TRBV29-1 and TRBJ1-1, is SAVISQKPSRDICQRGTSLTIQCQVDSQVTMMFWYRQQPGQSLTLIATANQGSEATYESGFVIDKFPISRPNLTFSTLTVSNMSPEDSSIYLCSVVEDRENTEAFFGQGTRLTVV.

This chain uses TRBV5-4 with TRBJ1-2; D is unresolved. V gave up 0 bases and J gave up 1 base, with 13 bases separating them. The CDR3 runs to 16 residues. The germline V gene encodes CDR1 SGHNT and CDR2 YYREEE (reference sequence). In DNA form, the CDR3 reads TGTGCCAGCAGCTTGGACTCCTTAACGGTTAACTATGGCTACACCTTC. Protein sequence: CASSLDSLTVNYGYTF.

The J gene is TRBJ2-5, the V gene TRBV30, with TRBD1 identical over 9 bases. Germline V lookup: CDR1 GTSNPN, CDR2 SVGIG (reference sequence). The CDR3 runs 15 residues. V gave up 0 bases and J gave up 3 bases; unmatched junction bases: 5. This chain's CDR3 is CAWSVLGTGKETQYF. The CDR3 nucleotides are TGTGCCTGGAGTGTACTAGGGACAGGGAAAGAGACCCAGTACTTC.

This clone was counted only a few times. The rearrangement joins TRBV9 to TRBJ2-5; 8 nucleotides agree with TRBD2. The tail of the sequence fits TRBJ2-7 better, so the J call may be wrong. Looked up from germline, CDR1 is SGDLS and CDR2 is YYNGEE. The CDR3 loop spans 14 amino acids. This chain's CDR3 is CASSVSGGSYEQYF. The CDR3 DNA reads TGTGCCAGCAGCGTAAGCGGGGGCTCCTACGAGCAGTACTTC.

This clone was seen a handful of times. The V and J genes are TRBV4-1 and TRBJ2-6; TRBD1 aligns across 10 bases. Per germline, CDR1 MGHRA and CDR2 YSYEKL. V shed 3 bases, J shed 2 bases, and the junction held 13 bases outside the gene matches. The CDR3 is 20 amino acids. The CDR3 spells CASSQGWDRGGLTGANVLTF. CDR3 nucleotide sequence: TGCGCCAGCAGCCAGGGCTGGGACAGGGGAGGTCTAACTGGGGCCAACGTCCTGACTTTC.

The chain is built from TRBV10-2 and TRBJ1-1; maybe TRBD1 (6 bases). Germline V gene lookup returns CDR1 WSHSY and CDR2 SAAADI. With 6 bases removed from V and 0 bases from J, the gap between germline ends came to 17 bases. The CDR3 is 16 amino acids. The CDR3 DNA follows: TGCGCCAGCAGAGGACGTGGGGGGGCTATGAACACTGAAGCTTTCTTT. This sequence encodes CASRGRGGAMNTEAFF.

CDR3 sequence reads: CASSHRGGVDTQYF. CDR3 DNA: TGCGCCAGCAGCCACCGGGGGGGGGTAGATACGCAGTATTTT. The chain combines TRBV4-3 with TRBJ2-3, with TRBD2 matching 8 bases. Germline V lookup: CDR1 LGHNA, CDR2 YSLEER. The CDR3 spans 14 residues. V gave up 3 bases and J gave up 5 bases; unmatched junction bases: 4.

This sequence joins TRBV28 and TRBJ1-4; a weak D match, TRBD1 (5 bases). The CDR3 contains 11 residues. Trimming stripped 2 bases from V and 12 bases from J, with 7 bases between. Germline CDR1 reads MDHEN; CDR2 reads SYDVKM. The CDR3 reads CASSLGRELFF. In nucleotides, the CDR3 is TGTGCCAGCAGTTTAGGCAGGGAACTGTTTTTT.

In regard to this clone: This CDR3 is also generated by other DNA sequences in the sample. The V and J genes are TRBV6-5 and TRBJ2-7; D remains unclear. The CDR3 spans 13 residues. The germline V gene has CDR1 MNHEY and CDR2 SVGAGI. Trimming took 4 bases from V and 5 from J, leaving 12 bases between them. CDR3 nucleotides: TGTGCCAGCAGTTCCCTGGGTAGCCACGAGCAGTACTTC. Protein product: CASSSLGSHEQYF.